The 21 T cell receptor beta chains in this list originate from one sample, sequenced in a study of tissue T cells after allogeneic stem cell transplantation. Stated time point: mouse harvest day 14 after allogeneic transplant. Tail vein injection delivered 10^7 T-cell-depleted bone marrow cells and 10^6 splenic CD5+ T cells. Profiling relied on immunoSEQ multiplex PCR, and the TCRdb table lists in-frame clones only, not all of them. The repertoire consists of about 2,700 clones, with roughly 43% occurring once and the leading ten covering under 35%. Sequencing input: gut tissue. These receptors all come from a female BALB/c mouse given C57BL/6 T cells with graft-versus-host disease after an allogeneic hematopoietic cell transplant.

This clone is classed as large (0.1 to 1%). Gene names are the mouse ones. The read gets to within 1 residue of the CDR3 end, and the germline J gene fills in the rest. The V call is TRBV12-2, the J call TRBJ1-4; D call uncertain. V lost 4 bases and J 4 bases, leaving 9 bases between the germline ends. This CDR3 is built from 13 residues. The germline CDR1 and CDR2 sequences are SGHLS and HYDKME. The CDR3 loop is CASSPNINERLFF. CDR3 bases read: TGTGCCAGCTCCCCTAACATCAACGAAAGATTATTT.

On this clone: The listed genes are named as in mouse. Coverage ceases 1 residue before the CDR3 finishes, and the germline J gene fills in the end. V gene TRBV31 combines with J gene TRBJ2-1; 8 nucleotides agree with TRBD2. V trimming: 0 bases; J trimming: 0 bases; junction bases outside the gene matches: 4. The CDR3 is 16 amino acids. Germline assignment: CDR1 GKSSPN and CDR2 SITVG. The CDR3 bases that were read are TGTGCCTGGAGTCTAGACTGGGGAAATAACTATGCTGAGCAGTTC. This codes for CAWSLDWGNNYAEQF. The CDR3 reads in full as CAWSLDWGNNYAEQFF.

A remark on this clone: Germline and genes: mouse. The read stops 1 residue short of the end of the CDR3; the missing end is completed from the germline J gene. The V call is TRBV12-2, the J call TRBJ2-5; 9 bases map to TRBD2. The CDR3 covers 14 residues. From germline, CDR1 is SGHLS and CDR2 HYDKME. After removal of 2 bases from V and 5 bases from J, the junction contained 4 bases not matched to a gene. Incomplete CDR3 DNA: TGTGCCAGCTCTCCCTTGGGGGGGCGAGACACCCAGTAC. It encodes CASSPLGGRDTQY. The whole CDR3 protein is CASSPLGGRDTQYF. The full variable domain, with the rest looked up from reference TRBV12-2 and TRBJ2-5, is NSGVVQSPRYIIKGKGERSILKCIPISGHLSVAWYQQTQGQELKFFIQHYDKMERDKGNLPSRFSVQQFDDYHSEMNMSALELEDSAVYFCASSPLGGRDTQYFGPGTRLLVL.

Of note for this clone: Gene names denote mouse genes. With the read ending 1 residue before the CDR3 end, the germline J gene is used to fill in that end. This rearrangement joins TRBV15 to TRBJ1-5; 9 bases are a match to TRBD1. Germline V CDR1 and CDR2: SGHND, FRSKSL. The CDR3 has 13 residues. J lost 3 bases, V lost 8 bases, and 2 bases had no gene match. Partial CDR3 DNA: TGTGCCAGCGGACAGGGGAGCAACCAGGCTCCGCTT. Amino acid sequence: CASGQGSNQAPL. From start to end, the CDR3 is CASGQGSNQAPLF.

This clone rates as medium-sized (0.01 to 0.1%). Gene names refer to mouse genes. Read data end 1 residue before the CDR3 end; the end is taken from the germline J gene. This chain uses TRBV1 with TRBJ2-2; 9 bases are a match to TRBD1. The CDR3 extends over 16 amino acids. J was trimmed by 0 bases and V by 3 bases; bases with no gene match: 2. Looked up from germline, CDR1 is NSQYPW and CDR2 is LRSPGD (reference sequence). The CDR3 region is CTCSADRGANTGQLYF. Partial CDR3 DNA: TGCACCTGCAGTGCTGACAGGGGGGCAAACACCGGGCAGCTCTAC.

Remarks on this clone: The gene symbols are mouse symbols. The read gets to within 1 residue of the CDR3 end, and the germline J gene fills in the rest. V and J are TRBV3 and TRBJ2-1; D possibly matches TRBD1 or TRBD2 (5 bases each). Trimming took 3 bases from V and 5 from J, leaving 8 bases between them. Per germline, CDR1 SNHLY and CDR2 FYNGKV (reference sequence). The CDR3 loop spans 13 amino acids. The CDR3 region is CASSLGRNAEQFF. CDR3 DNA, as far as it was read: TGTGCCAGCAGCTTGGGACGGAATGCTGAGCAGTTC.

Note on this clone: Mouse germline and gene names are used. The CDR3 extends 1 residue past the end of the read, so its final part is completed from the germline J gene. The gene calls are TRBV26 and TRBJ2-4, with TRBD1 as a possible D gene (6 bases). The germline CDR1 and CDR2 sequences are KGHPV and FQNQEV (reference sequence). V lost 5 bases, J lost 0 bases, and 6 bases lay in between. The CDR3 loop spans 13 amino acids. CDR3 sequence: CASSGQSQNTLYF. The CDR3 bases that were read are TGTGCCAGCAGTGGACAGAGTCAAAACACCTTGTAC. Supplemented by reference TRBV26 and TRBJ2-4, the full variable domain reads NSKVIQTPRYLVKGQGQKAKMRCIPEKGHPVVFWYQQNKNNEFKFLINFQNQEVLQQIDMTEKRFSAECPSNSPCSLEIQSSEAGDSALYLCASSGQSQNTLYFGAGTRLSVL.

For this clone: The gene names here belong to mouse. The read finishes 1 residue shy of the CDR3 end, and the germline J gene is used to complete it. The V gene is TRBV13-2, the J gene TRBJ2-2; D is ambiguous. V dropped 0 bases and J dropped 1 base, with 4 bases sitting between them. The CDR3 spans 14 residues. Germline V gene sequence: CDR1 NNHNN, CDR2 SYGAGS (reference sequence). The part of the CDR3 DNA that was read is TGTGCCAGCGGTGATGCCAAAAACACCGGGCAGCTCTAC. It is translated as CASGDAKNTGQLY. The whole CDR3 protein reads CASGDAKNTGQLYF.

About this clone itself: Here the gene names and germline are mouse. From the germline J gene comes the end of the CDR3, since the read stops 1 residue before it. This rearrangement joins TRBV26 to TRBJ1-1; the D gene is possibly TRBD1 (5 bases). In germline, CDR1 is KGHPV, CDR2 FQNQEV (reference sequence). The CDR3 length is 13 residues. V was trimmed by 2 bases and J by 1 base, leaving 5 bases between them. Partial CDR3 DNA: TGTGCCAGCAGTCTGGGACAAAACACAGAAGTCTTC. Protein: CASSLGQNTEVF. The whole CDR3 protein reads CASSLGQNTEVFF.

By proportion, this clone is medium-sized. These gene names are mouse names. CDR3 region: CASSPRLGGYEQYF. The part of the CDR3 DNA that was read is TGTGCAAGCAGCCCTCGACTGGGGGGGTATGAACAGTAC. This chain joins TRBV16 and TRBJ2-7, with 11 bases matching TRBD2. The read halts 1 residue ahead of the CDR3 end, with the missing end drawn from the germline J gene. Germline assignment: CDR1 SGHSA and CDR2 FRNQAP. J gave up 4 bases and V 5 bases, and 4 bases lay outside the gene matches. The CDR3 loop spans 14 amino acids.

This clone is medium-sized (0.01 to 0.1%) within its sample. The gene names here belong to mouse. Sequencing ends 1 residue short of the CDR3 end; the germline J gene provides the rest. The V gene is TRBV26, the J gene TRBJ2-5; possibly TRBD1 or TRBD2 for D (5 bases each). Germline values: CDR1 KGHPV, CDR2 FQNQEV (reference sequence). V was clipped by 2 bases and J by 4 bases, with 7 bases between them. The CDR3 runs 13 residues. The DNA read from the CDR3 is TGTGCCAGCAGTCTGGGGGGTGAAGACACCCAGTAC. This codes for CASSLGGEDTQY. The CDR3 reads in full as CASSLGGEDTQYF. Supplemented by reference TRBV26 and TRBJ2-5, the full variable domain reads NSKVIQTPRYLVKGQGQKAKMRCIPEKGHPVVFWYQQNKNNEFKFLINFQNQEVLQQIDMTEKRFSAECPSNSPCSLEIQSSEAGDSALYLCASSLGGEDTQYFGPGTRLLVL.

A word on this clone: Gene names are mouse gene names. The CDR3 bases that were read are TGTGCCAGCTCCCTACAGGGGACCTATAATTCGCCCCTCTAC. Encoded protein: CASSLQGTYNSPLY. The whole CDR3 reads CASSLQGTYNSPLYF. The J gene is TRBJ1-6, the V gene TRBV12-2; 7 positions match TRBD1. The read comes to an end 1 residue before the CDR3 does, leaving the germline J gene to fill in the end. TRBJ1-6 carries the ORF label, with uncertain function. CDR3 length: 15 amino acids. The germline V gene has CDR1 SGHLS and CDR2 HYDKME. The V gene end was trimmed by 4 bases and the J gene end by 2 bases; junction bases not matched to a gene: 4.

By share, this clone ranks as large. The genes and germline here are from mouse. CDR3: CASAGGINQDTQYF. CDR3 DNA (partial): TGTGCTAGCGCTGGGGGGATTAACCAAGACACCCAGTAC. The chain joins TRBV29 to TRBJ2-5, with TRBD2 identical over 8 bases. The read terminates 1 residue ahead of where the CDR3 ends, so the germline J gene completes it. Trimming removed 8 bases from V and 0 bases from J; junction bases left unmatched: 4. CDR3 length: 14 amino acids. Germline V lookup: CDR1 MSHET, CDR2 SYDVDS.

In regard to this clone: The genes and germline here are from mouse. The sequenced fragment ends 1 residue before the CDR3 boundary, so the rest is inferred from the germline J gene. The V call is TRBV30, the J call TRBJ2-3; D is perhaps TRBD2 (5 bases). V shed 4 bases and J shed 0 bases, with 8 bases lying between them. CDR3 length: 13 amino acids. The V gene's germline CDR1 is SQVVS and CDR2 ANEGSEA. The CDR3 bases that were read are TGTAGTTCTATGGACTCCAGTGCAGAAACGCTGTAT. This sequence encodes CSSMDSSAETLY. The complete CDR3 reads CSSMDSSAETLYF. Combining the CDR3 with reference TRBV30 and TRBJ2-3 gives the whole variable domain SVLLYQKPNRDICQSGTSLKIQCVADSQVVSMFWYQQFQEQSLMLMATANEGSEATYESGFTKDKFPISRPNLTFSTLTVNNARPGDSSIYFCSSMDSSAETLYFGSGTRLTVL.

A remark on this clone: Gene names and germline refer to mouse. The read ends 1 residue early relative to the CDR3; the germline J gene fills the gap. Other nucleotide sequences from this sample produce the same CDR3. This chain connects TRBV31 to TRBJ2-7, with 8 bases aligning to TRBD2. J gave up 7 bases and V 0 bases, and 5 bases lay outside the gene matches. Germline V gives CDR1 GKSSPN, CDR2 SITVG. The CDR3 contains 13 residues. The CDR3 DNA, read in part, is TGTGCCTGGAGTCTGGGGGGGGCGGGGGAACAGTAC. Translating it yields CAWSLGGAGEQY. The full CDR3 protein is CAWSLGGAGEQYF.

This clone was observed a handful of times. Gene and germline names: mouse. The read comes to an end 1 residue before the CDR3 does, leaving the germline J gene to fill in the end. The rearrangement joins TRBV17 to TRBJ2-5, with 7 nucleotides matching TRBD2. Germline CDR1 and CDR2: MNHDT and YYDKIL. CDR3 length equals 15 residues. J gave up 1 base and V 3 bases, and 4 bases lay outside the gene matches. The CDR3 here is CASSRAGGYQDTQYF. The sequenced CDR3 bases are TGTGCTAGCAGTAGGGCTGGGGGATACCAAGACACCCAGTAC.

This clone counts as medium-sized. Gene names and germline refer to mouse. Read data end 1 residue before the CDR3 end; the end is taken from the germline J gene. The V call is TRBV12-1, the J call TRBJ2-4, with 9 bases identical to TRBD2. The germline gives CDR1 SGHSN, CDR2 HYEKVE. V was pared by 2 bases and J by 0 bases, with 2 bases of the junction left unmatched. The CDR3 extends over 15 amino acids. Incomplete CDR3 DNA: TGTGCCAGCTCTCCGACTGGGGGTAGTCAAAACACCTTGTAC. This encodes CASSPTGGSQNTLY. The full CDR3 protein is CASSPTGGSQNTLYF.

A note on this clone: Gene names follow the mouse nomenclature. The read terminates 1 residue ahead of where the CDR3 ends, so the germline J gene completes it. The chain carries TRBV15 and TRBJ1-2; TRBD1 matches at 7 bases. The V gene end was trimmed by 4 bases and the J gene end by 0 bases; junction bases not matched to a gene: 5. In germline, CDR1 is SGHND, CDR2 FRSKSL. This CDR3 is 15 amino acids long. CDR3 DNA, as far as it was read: TGTGCCAGCAGTTCACAGGGGCCTCCAAACTCCGACTACACC. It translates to CASSSQGPPNSDYT. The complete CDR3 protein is CASSSQGPPNSDYTF.

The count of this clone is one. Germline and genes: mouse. The CDR3 loop reads CASSLSTGTEVFF. The covered CDR3 bases are TGTGCCAGCAGTCTGTCAACAGGGACAGAAGTCTTC. This sequence joins TRBV26 and TRBJ1-1; D possibly corresponds to TRBD1 (6 bases). The CDR3 end falls 1 residue outside the read, so it is completed with the germline J gene. Trimming removed 0 bases from V and 5 bases from J, with 7 bases in between. Germline values: CDR1 KGHPV, CDR2 FQNQEV (reference sequence). The CDR3 totals 13 residues.

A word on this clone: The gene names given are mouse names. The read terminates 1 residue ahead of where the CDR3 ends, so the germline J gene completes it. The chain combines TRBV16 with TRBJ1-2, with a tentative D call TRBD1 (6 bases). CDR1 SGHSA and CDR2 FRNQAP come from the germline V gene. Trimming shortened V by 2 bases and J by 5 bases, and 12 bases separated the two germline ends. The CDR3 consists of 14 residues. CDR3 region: CASSLMGAGSDYTF. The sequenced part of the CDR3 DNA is TGTGCAAGCAGCTTAATGGGGGCAGGGTCCGACTACACC. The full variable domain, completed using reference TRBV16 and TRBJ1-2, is NAGVIQTPRHKVTGKGQEATLWCEPISGHSAVFWYRQTIVQGLEFLTYFRNQAPIDDSGMPKERFSAQMPNQSHSTLKIQSTQPQDSAVYLCASSLMGAGSDYTFGSGTRLLVI.

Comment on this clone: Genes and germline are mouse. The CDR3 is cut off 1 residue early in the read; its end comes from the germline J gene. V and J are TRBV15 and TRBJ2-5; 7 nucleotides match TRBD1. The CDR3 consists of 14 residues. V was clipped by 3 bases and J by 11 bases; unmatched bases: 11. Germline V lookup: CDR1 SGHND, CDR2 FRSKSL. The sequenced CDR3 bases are TGTGCCAGCAGTTTCAACCGGGACAGCAGACACCAGTAC. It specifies CASSFNRDSRHQY. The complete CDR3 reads CASSFNRDSRHQYF.